The subject of this entry is one T cell receptor beta chain. This sample is drawn from a study of blood T cells in healthy people across ages. Combining a sample-barcoded 5' primer with a J-beta primer mix, a second PCR ran for roughly 6 to 12 cycles. Via MiXCR, TCRdb re-called the 5' RACE reads, giving one row per CDR3 protein. The data show 1,500,000 or so distinct CDR3 sequences, with approximately 60% seen just once and 5% to 7% held by the top ten. The CDR3 contains 15 residues. V gave up 6 bases and J gave up 5 bases; unmatched junction bases: 8. CDR1 is MNHNS and CDR2 is SASEGT in the germline V gene.

V usage is TRBV6-1 and J usage is TRBJ2-5; TRBD2 agrees at 11 bases. Sequenced: blood. This TCR derives from a man younger than 35 in good health. The CDR3 sequence: CASRRIAGGSETQYF. CDR3 DNA sequence: TGTGCCAGCAGGAGGATAGCGGGAGGGAGTGAGACCCAGTACTTC.